This entry describes one T cell receptor (beta chain). CDR3 length: 15 residues. The J segment lost 4 bases and the V segment lost 4 bases, leaving 5 bases of the junction unmatched. CDR1 and CDR2 from the germline V gene are MNHEY and SVGEGT. Then a second PCR, running about 6 to 11 cycles, was carried out with a sample-barcoded 5' primer and a J-beta primer mix. In TCRdb, the 5' RACE reads were re-called with MiXCR into one record per CDR3 protein. In the table there are some 710,000 distinct CDR3 sequences, about 45% of which are singletons. This entry belongs to a study of blood T cells in healthy people across ages.

The J gene is TRBJ2-1, the V gene TRBV6-2 or TRBV6-3; 9 bases are a match to TRBD2. The TCR was taken from a man older than 75 in good health. Sequencing was performed on blood. The CDR3 reads CASSLGTSWYNEQFF. CDR3 nucleotide sequence: TGTGCCAGCAGTTTGGGGACTAGCTGGTACAATGAGCAGTTCTTC.